Reported below is one TCR beta chain. TCRdb keeps only in-frame clones here, not all; method: immunoSEQ multiplex PCR. In the table there are under 25,000 clones, about four fifths of which are singletons. Regarding treatment: randomized to nivolumab then ipilimumab (arm A) or the reverse (arm B). The sample comes from a study of sequential checkpoint blockade in melanoma. Study-wide background: Arm A got nivolumab then ipilimumab; arm B the reverse, 1:1.

This CDR3 comprises 15 residues. Deletions cut 4 bases from V and 3 bases from J, with 14 bases between. Germline V CDR1 and CDR2: SEHNR, FQNEAQ (reference sequence). The sequencing here drew on CD8+ T cells sorted from blood (inferred from file names), taken from a patient given nivolumab and ipilimumab in sequence. This clonotype originated in a human donor with melanoma. The J gene is TRBJ2-3, the V gene TRBV7-9, with D possibly TRBD1 on 5 matching bases. CDR3 DNA sequence: TGTGCCAGCAGCTCCCCGACAGAGTTAACAGATACGCAGTATTTT. Encoded protein: CASSSPTELTDTQYF.